This TCR beta chain was sequenced in a study of blood T cell repertoires in COVID-19. The CDR3 sequence is 13 residues long. Germline-derived CDR1 and CDR2 are SGHRS and YFSETQ. V was cut by 4 bases and J by 7 bases, with 14 bases left in between. Authors' data handling: Reference gene primer amplification gave nucleated cell count estimates. Generated by immunoSEQ multiplex PCR, the TCRdb table keeps only in-frame clones and is missing some. For V, J and clone size, that table is used; D and trimming come from the DNA. This sample has approximately 400,000 clones, with 88% found just once. The TCR comes from a woman between 18 and 29 years old who had recovered from COVID-19. Sequenced: PBMCs or T cells enriched from blood (not recorded which). The rearrangement links TRBV5-1 to TRBJ2-5; maybe TRBD1 (6 bases). CDR3 sequence reads: CASSLRQDRTQYF. For the CDR3, the DNA is TGCGCCAGCAGCCTTCGACAGGACCGGACCCAGTACTTC. Based on the CDR3 plus reference TRBV5-1 and TRBJ2-5, the full variable domain is KAGVTQTPRYLIKTRGQQVTLSCSPISGHRSVSWYQQTPGQGLQFLFEYFSETQRNKGNFPGRFSGRQFSNSRSEMNVSTLELGDSALYLCASSLRQDRTQYFGPGTRLLVL.